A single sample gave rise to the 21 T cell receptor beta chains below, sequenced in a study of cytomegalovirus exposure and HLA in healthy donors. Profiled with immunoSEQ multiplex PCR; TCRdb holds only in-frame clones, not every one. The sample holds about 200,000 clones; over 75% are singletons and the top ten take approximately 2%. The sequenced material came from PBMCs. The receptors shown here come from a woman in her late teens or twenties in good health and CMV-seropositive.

The CDR3 sequence is CSVERQGPYEQYF. CDR3 sequence (DNA): TGCAGCGTCGAGAGACAGGGTCCCTACGAGCAGTACTTC. The chain employs TRBV29-1 and TRBJ2-7, with 7 bases matching TRBD1. CDR1 SQVTM and CDR2 ANQGSEA come from the germline V gene. There are 13 residues in the CDR3. V was clipped by 6 bases and J by 2 bases; unmatched bases: 7.

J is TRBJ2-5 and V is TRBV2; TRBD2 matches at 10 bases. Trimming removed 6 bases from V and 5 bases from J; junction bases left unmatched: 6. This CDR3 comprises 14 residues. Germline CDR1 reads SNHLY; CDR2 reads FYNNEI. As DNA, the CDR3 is TGTGCCAGCAGGGGAAGCGGGAGGGTCGAGACCCAGTACTTC. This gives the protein CASRGSGRVETQYF.

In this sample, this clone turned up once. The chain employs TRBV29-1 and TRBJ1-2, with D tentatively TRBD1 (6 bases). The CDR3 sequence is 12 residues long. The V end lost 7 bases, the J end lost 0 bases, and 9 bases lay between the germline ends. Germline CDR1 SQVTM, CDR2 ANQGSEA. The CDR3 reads CSGGQSNYGYTF. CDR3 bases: TGCAGCGGAGGACAGTCTAACTATGGCTACACCTTC.

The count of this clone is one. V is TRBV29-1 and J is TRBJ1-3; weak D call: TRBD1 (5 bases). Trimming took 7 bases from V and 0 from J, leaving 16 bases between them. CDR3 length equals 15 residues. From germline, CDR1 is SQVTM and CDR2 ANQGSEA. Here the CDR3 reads CSAHAPGNSGNTIYF. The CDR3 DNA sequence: TGCAGCGCCCACGCCCCAGGGAACTCTGGAAACACCATATATTTT.

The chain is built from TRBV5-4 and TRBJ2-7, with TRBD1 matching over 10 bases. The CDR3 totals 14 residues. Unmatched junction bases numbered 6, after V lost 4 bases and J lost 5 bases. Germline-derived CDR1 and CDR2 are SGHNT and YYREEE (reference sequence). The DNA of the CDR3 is TGTGCCAGCAGCATCGACAGGGGGCGGCACGAGCAGTACTTC. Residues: CASSIDRGRHEQYF.

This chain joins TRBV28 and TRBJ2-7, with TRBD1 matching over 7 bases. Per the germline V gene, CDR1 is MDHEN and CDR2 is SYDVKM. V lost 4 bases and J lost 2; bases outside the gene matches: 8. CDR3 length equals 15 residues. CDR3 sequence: CASSSDPGQTYEQYF. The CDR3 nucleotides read TGTGCCAGCAGTTCGGATCCGGGACAGACCTACGAGCAGTACTTC.

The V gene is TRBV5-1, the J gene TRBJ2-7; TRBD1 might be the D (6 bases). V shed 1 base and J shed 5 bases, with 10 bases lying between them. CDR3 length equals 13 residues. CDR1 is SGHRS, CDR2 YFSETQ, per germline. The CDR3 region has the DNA TGCGCCAGCAGCTTGAGGACAGTTAACGAGCAGTACTTC. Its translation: CASSLRTVNEQYF.

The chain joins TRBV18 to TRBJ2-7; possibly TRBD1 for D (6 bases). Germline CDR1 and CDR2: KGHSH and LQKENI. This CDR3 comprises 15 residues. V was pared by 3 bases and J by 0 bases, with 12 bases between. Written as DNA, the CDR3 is TGTGCCAGCTCACCTGAAAACAGGGACTCCTACGAGCAGTACTTC. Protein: CASSPENRDSYEQYF. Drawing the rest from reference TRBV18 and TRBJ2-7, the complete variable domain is NAGVMQNPRHLVRRRGQEARLRCSPMKGHSHVYWYRQLPEEGLKFMVYLQKENIIDESGMPKERFSAEFPKEGPSILRIQQVVRGDSAAYFCASSPENRDSYEQYFGPGTRLTVT.

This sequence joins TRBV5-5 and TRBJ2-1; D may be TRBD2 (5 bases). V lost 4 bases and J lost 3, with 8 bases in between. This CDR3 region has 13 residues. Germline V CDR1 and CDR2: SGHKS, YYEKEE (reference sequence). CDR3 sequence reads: CASSRGLYNEQFF. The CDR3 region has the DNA TGTGCCAGCAGCCGCGGACTCTACAATGAGCAGTTCTTC.

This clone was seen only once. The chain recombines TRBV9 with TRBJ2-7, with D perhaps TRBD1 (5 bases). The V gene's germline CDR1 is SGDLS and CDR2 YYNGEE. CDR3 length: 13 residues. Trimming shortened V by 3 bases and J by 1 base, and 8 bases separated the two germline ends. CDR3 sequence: CASSGGQSYEQYF. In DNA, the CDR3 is TGTGCCAGCAGCGGAGGACAATCCTACGAGCAGTACTTC. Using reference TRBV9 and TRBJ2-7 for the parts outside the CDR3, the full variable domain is DSGVTQTPKHLITATGQRVTLRCSPRSGDLSVYWYQQSLDQGLQFLIQYYNGEERAKGNILERFSAQQFPDLHSELNLSSLELGDSALYFCASSGGQSYEQYFGPGTRLTVT.

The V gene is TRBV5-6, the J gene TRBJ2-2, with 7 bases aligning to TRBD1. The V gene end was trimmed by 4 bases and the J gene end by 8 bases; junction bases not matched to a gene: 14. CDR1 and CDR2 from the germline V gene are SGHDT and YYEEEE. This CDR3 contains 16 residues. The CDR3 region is CASSQARRGRAGELFF. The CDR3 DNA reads TGTGCCAGCAGCCAAGCTAGAAGGGGGCGAGCAGGGGAGCTGTTTTTT.

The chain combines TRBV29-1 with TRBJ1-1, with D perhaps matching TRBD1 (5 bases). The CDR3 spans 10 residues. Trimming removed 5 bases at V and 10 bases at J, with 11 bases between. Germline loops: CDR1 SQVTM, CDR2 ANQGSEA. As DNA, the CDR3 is TGCAGCGTTTATAGGGGCGGAGCTTTCTTT. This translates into CSVYRGGAFF.

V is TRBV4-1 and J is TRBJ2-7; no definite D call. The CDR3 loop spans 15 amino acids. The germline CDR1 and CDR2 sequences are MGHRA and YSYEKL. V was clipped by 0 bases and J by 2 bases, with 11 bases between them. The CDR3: CASSQESRLAYEQYF. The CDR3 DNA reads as TGCGCCAGCAGCCAAGAATCCCGACTGGCCTACGAGCAGTACTTC.

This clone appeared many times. The CDR3 DNA sequence: TGTGCCAGCAGTGACAGGGGGCACGGGGAGCTGTTTTTT. Translating it yields CASSDRGHGELFF. The rearrangement links TRBV6-4 to TRBJ2-2; 7 bases match TRBD1. This CDR3 has 13 residues. J was trimmed by 7 bases and V by 2 bases; bases with no gene match: 1. Germline CDR1 and CDR2: MRHNA and SNTAGT.

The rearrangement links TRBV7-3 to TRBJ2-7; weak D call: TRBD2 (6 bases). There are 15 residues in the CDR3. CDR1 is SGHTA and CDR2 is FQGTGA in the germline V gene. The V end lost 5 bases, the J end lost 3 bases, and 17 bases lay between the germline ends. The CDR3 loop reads CASSPGAGPFYEQYF. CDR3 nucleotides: TGTGCCAGCAGCCCCGGAGCGGGCCCGTTCTACGAGCAGTACTTC.

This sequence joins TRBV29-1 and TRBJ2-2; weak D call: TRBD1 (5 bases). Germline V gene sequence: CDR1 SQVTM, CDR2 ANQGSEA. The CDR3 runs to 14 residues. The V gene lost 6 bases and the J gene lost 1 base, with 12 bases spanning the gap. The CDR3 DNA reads TGCAGCGTCCAGGGCATGGGGAACACCGGGGAGCTGTTTTTT. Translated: CSVQGMGNTGELFF.

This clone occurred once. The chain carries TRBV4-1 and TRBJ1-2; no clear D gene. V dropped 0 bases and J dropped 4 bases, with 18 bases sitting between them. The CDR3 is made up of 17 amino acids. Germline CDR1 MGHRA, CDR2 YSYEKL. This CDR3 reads CASSQEVGSGRSYGYTF. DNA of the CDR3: TGCGCCAGCAGCCAAGAAGTCGGGAGCGGTCGGTCCTATGGCTACACCTTC.

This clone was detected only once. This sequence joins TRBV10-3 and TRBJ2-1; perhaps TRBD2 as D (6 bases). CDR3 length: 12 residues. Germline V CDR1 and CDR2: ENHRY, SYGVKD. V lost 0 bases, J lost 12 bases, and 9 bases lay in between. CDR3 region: CAISESLEGQFF. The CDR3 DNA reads TGTGCCATCAGTGAGTCGTTGGAGGGGCAGTTCTTC.

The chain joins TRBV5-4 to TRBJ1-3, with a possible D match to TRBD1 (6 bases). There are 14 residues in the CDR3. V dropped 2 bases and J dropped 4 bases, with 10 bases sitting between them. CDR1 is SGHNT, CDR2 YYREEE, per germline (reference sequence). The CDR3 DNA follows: TGTGCCAGCAGCTTCAGGGGTCCCGGAAACACCATATATTTT. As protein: CASSFRGPGNTIYF.

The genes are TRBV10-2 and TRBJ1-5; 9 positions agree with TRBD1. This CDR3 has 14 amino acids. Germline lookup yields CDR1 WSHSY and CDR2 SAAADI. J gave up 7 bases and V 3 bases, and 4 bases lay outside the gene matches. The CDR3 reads CASSDRTGVQPQHF. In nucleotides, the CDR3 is TGCGCCAGCAGTGATCGGACAGGGGTCCAGCCCCAGCATTTT.

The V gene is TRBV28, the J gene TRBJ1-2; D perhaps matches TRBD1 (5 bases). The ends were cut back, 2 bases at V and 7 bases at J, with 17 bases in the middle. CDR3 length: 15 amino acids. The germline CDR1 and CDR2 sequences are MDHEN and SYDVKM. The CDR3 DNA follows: TGTGCCAGCAGTTTAAGGGGAGGCAAGATCCTTGGCTACACCTTC. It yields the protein CASSLRGGKILGYTF.